This TCR beta chain was observed in a study of cytomegalovirus exposure and HLA in healthy donors. The CDR3 runs to 17 residues. With 6 bases clipped from V and 0 bases from J, the junction kept 10 bases outside the gene matches. Germline V lookup: CDR1 MNHEY, CDR2 SMNVEV (reference sequence). The protocol was immunoSEQ multiplex PCR, while the TCRdb copy is restricted to in-frame clones and leaves out a portion. Among about 86,000 clones listed, around 92% were seen once. Material for sequencing was PBMCs. V is TRBV27 and J is TRBJ2-3; TRBD2 matches at 9 bases. The source of this sequence is a man aged 18 to 29 in good health and CMV-seronegative. The CDR3 sequence is CASRRLAVSRSTDTQYF. CDR3 in DNA: TGTGCCAGCAGGCGACTAGCGGTGTCTCGTAGCACAGATACGCAGTATTTT.